This TCR beta chain is drawn from a study of OX40 agonist ivuxolimab in advanced cancers. Overall study: Allowance was made for prior anti-PD-1, anti-PD-L1 or anti-CTLA-4 therapy, and roughly 40% had some. Partial responses were achieved by three patients, of whom one had hepatocellular carcinoma and two had cutaneous melanoma. Regarding the study as a whole: There was clonal expansion of CD4+ and CD8+ blood T cells by week 6 at 0.1 to 3.0 mg/kg.

For this clone: What it binds is not known.

Data came from immunoSEQ multiplex PCR; TCRdb stores just in-frame clones and leaves some out. The repertoire holds about 60,000 clones, with about 85% as singletons. The germline V and J ends were trimmed by 1 base and 5 bases, with 12 bases remaining between them. The CDR3 has 14 amino acids. Germline V lookup: CDR1 MDHEN, CDR2 SYDVKM. The source of this sequence is an adult with an advanced solid tumor such as melanoma, head and neck, liver or kidney cancer. This chain connects TRBV28 to TRBJ2-7; D might be TRBD2 (6 bases). Sequenced here: CD4+ or CD8+ T cells sorted from blood, sampled in a trial of the OX40 agonist ivuxolimab. The CDR3 coding sequence is TGTGCCAGCAGTTTATCATCTAGCGTCCACGAGCAGTACTTC. Translation: CASSLSSSVHEQYF.